This T cell receptor beta chain emerged from a study of blood T cell repertoires in COVID-19. Study-level information: PBMCs, B-cell-depleted T cells, or T cells provided the cDNA or gDNA that made up the material.

V lost 4 bases and J 3 bases, leaving 15 bases between the germline ends. The CDR3 sequence is 16 residues long. CDR1 is MRHNA and CDR2 is SNTAGT in the germline V gene. In the original workflow: Researchers report that nucleated cell counts were estimated from reference gene primer amplification. The table came from immunoSEQ multiplex PCR; TCRdb's copy has only in-frame clones and leaves some out. V, J and clone size are those of that table, while D and trimming were read from the DNA. The top ten hold 2.5% to 3% of the sample, which has 65,000 to 90,000 clones, around 80% seen once. The TCR comes from a man aged 80 or over with active or convalescent COVID-19. The sequenced sample consisted of peripheral blood. The chain is built from TRBV6-4 and TRBJ2-2, with D tentatively TRBD1 (6 bases). CDR3 nucleotides: TGTGCCAGCAGTGGGTCTGGGACATCCGACACCGGGGAGCTGTTTTTT. Its translation is CASSGSGTSDTGELFF.